The rows below give T cell receptor beta chains drawn from one sample of a study of blood T cell repertoires in COVID-19. Profiled with immunoSEQ multiplex PCR; TCRdb holds only in-frame clones, not every one. In the table there are about 200,000 clones, around 84% of which are singletons. Sequenced input: peripheral blood. The receptors come from a human donor in a cohort sampled during active COVID-19. Both conserved end residues are part of each CDR3. The D gene is left open where the match is weak. Some rows have no size entry. The others give once, few or many, or a class for an expanded clone.

J gene: TRBJ2-1; D gene: NA; clone size: NA; V gene: TRBV5-1; CDR3 DNA: TGCGCCAGCAGCTGGCTAGAAAGGGGTGAGCAGTTCTTC; CDR3 protein: CASSWLERGEQFF
J gene: TRBJ2-3; D gene: NA; clone size: NA; V gene: TRBV10-3; CDR3 DNA: TGTGCCATCAGACAAACGGGGGATCAAGGAGATACGCAGTATTTT; CDR3 protein: CAIRQTGDQGDTQYF
J gene: TRBJ1-4; D gene: NA; clone size: few; V gene: TRBV7-9; CDR3 DNA: TGTGCCAGCAGTTTTACAGGATATGAAAAACTGTTTTTT; CDR3 protein: CASSFTGYEKLFF
J gene: TRBJ2-5; D gene: NA; clone size: NA; V gene: TRBV29-1; CDR3 DNA: TGCAGCGTTAGGGGGGGCGGGGGACTCCCGGAGACCCAGTACTTC; CDR3 protein: CSVRGGGGLPETQYF
J gene: TRBJ2-1; D gene: NA; clone size: NA; V gene: TRBV19; CDR3 DNA: TGTGCCAGTAGTATGAGGTCTAGCTCCTACAATGAGCAGTTCTTC; CDR3 protein: CASSMRSSSYNEQFF
J gene: TRBJ2-5; D gene: NA; clone size: NA; V gene: TRBV5-8; CDR3 DNA: TGTGCCAGCAGCCCATATCCGCCCGGGACGGGGGATGGGACCCAGTACTTC; CDR3 protein: CASSPYPPGTGDGTQYF
J gene: TRBJ1-1; D gene: TRBD1; clone size: NA; V gene: TRBV27; CDR3 DNA: TGTGCCAGCAGTTTTTCAGGGGGCAACACTGAAGCTTTCTTT; CDR3 protein: CASSFSGGNTEAFF
J gene: TRBJ2-7; D gene: TRBD1; clone size: NA; V gene: TRBV28; CDR3 DNA: TGTGCCAGCACCTTTGAAAGGGGGCGGTACGGGGAGCAGTACTTC; CDR3 protein: CASTFERGRYGEQYF
J gene: TRBJ2-5; D gene: NA; clone size: NA; V gene: TRBV19; CDR3 DNA: TGTGCCAGTAGTATCGGGTACCAAGAGACCCAGTACTTC; CDR3 protein: CASSIGYQETQYF
J gene: TRBJ1-5; D gene: NA; clone size: many; V gene: TRBV6-1; CDR3 DNA: TGTGCCAGCAGTGAAAGGTTCCCAGGGGACGGGCAGCCCCAGCATTTT; CDR3 protein: CASSERFPGDGQPQHF
J gene: TRBJ2-3; D gene: NA; clone size: NA; V gene: TRBV6-1; CDR3 DNA: TGTGCCAGCAGTGAAGGGAAACAGGTCACAGATACGCAGTATTTT; CDR3 protein: CASSEGKQVTDTQYF
J gene: TRBJ2-2; D gene: TRBD2; clone size: NA; V gene: TRBV18; CDR3 DNA: TGTGCCAGCTCACCTACGCGGCTAGCGGGGGCCGGGGAGCTGTTTTTT; CDR3 protein: CASSPTRLAGAGELFF
J gene: TRBJ1-2; D gene: NA; clone size: once; V gene: TRBV9; CDR3 DNA: TGTGCCAGCAGCGCACTACTTGCGGTAGTGGATGGCTACACCTTC; CDR3 protein: CASSALLAVVDGYTF
J gene: TRBJ1-1; D gene: NA; clone size: NA; V gene: TRBV27; CDR3 DNA: TGTGCCAGCAGTTCTACAGTTACAAACACTGAAGCTTTCTTT; CDR3 protein: CASSSTVTNTEAFF
J gene: TRBJ1-2; D gene: NA; clone size: NA; V gene: TRBV27; CDR3 DNA: TGTGCCAGTGGAGGGTCCCCTGGGGGCTACACCTTC; CDR3 protein: CASGGSPGGYTF
J gene: TRBJ1-4; D gene: TRBD1; clone size: NA; V gene: TRBV7-9; CDR3 DNA: TGTGCCAGCAGCCGGACAGGGAGCGAAAAACTGTTTTTT; CDR3 protein: CASSRTGSEKLFF
J gene: TRBJ2-2; D gene: NA; clone size: NA; V gene: TRBV5-1; CDR3 DNA: TGCGCCAGCAGCGTCGGGGGTGTGAACACCGGGGAGCTGTTTTTT; CDR3 protein: CASSVGGVNTGELFF
J gene: TRBJ2-2; D gene: TRBD1; clone size: NA; V gene: TRBV19; CDR3 DNA: TGTGCCAGTATGGGACAGGGGAACACCGGGGAGCTGTTTTTT; CDR3 protein: CASMGQGNTGELFF
J gene: TRBJ2-3; D gene: NA; clone size: many; V gene: TRBV6-5; CDR3 DNA: TGTGCCAGCAGTCGCGGGACGGACCGAGATACGCAGTATTTT; CDR3 protein: CASSRGTDRDTQYF
J gene: TRBJ1-2; D gene: NA; clone size: NA; V gene: TRBV5-4; CDR3 DNA: TGTGCCAGCAGCTTGTACACATCCTATGGCTACACCTTC; CDR3 protein: CASSLYTSYGYTF
J gene: TRBJ2-2; D gene: TRBD1; clone size: NA; V gene: TRBV28; CDR3 DNA: TGTGCCAGCCTAAAGACAGGGGGGCGCACCGGGGAGCTGTTTTTT; CDR3 protein: CASLKTGGRTGELFF
J gene: TRBJ1-2; D gene: NA; clone size: NA; V gene: TRBV6-6; CDR3 DNA: TGTGCCAGCAGTTCCGGTGTGGGTAGCGGCTACACCTTC; CDR3 protein: CASSSGVGSGYTF
J gene: TRBJ1-5; D gene: NA; clone size: NA; V gene: TRBV2; CDR3 DNA: TGTGCCAGCAGACACCATAGGGGTAGAGGAGATCAGCCCCAGCATTTT; CDR3 protein: CASRHHRGRGDQPQHF
J gene: TRBJ1-5; D gene: NA; clone size: NA; V gene: TRBV10-2; CDR3 DNA: TGCGCCAGCAGTGAGTTGACAGGCCCCGGCAATCAGCCCCAGCATTTT; CDR3 protein: CASSELTGPGNQPQHF
J gene: TRBJ1-2; D gene: TRBD1; clone size: NA; V gene: TRBV30; CDR3 DNA: TGTGCCTGGACCCAAACCGGGACAGCCTATGGCTACACCTTC; CDR3 protein: CAWTQTGTAYGYTF
J gene: TRBJ1-2; D gene: TRBD1; clone size: once; V gene: TRBV9; CDR3 DNA: TGTGCCAGCAGCGTAACAGGGGCGATATACTATGGCTACACCTTC; CDR3 protein: CASSVTGAIYYGYTF
J gene: TRBJ2-5; D gene: NA; clone size: few; V gene: TRBV11-2; CDR3 DNA: TGTGCCAGCAGCTTAGTGTCGGGAGACAGAGAGACCCAGTACTTC; CDR3 protein: CASSLVSGDRETQYF
J gene: TRBJ2-2; D gene: TRBD1; clone size: NA; V gene: TRBV3-1/TRBV3-2; CDR3 DNA: TGTGCCAGCAGCCGGGGGACAGGGAGGGCCGGGGAGCTGTTTTTT; CDR3 protein: CASSRGTGRAGELFF
J gene: TRBJ2-2; D gene: NA; clone size: NA; V gene: TRBV5-1; CDR3 DNA: TGCGCCAGCAGGGGGAGACAGGCGAACACCGGGGAGCTGTTTTTT; CDR3 protein: CASRGRQANTGELFF
J gene: TRBJ1-6; D gene: NA; clone size: NA; V gene: TRBV5-4; CDR3 DNA: TGTGCCAGCAGCTTAGCGGGGGATAATTCACCCCTCCACTTT; CDR3 protein: CASSLAGDNSPLHF
J gene: TRBJ2-3; D gene: TRBD1; clone size: NA; V gene: TRBV29-1; CDR3 DNA: TGCAGCGCTGGGACAGCAAGCACAGATACGCAGTATTTT; CDR3 protein: CSAGTASTDTQYF
J gene: TRBJ2-7; D gene: TRBD2; clone size: NA; V gene: TRBV6-1; CDR3 DNA: TGTGCCAGCAGTGAAGCGCAAGCGGGAGCCATTTCCTACGAGCAGTACTTC; CDR3 protein: CASSEAQAGAISYEQYF
J gene: TRBJ2-1; D gene: NA; clone size: NA; V gene: TRBV12-5; CDR3 DNA: TGTGCTAGTGGTTTGCAGGGAAGGACCTACAATGAGCAGTTCTTC; CDR3 protein: CASGLQGRTYNEQFF
J gene: TRBJ2-3; D gene: NA; clone size: NA; V gene: TRBV2; CDR3 DNA: TGTGCCAGCAGTGACGTCGCAGATACGCAGTATTTT; CDR3 protein: CASSDVADTQYF
J gene: TRBJ1-1; D gene: TRBD1; clone size: NA; V gene: TRBV19; CDR3 DNA: TGTGCCAGTAGACAGGGGATTTGGTCTGAAGCTTTCTTT; CDR3 protein: CASRQGIWSEAFF
J gene: TRBJ2-1; D gene: NA; clone size: few; V gene: TRBV29-1; CDR3 DNA: TGCAGCGTTGAGCTTCAGGCTCTCGGTTACAATGAGCAGTTCTTC; CDR3 protein: CSVELQALGYNEQFF
J gene: TRBJ2-5; D gene: TRBD2; clone size: NA; V gene: TRBV11-3; CDR3 DNA: TGTGCCAGCAGCTTTAGCGGGACCCAAGAGACCCAGTACTTC; CDR3 protein: CASSFSGTQETQYF
J gene: TRBJ2-2; D gene: NA; clone size: NA; V gene: TRBV5-1; CDR3 DNA: TGCGCCAGCAGCTTGGGAAACACTAGGGTCTCCGGGGAGCTGTTTTTT; CDR3 protein: CASSLGNTRVSGELFF
J gene: TRBJ2-5; D gene: NA; clone size: NA; V gene: TRBV3-1/TRBV3-2; CDR3 DNA: TGTGCCAGCAGCGTCTATCGGGGGGAGACCCAGTACTTC; CDR3 protein: CASSVYRGETQYF
J gene: TRBJ2-1; D gene: TRBD2; clone size: NA; V gene: TRBV27; CDR3 DNA: TGTGCCAGTACCGGACTAGCGGGGGGTCCCTACAATGAGCAGTTCTTC; CDR3 protein: CASTGLAGGPYNEQFF
J gene: TRBJ1-1; D gene: NA; clone size: NA; V gene: TRBV29-1; CDR3 DNA: TGCAGCGTTGAGGTGGTGTCCGGGAACACTGAAGCTTTCTTT; CDR3 protein: CSVEVVSGNTEAFF
J gene: TRBJ1-5; D gene: TRBD1; clone size: NA; V gene: TRBV4-2; CDR3 DNA: TGTGCCAGCAGCCGGGGCAGGGGGCCCGGGCAGCCCCAGCATTTT; CDR3 protein: CASSRGRGPGQPQHF
J gene: TRBJ1-5; D gene: NA; clone size: NA; V gene: TRBV12-5; CDR3 DNA: TGTGCTAGTGCCAGGGGTAGCAATCAGCCCCAGCATTTT; CDR3 protein: CASARGSNQPQHF
J gene: TRBJ1-1; D gene: NA; clone size: once; V gene: TRBV20-1; CDR3 DNA: TGCAGTGCCCCCTTGAACACTGAAGCTTTCTTT; CDR3 protein: CSAPLNTEAFF
J gene: TRBJ2-3; D gene: TRBD2; clone size: once; V gene: TRBV10-1; CDR3 DNA: TGCGCCAGCAGTGCAACTAGCGGGGGCATCACAGATACGCAGTATTTT; CDR3 protein: CASSATSGGITDTQYF
J gene: TRBJ1-2; D gene: NA; clone size: NA; V gene: TRBV9; CDR3 DNA: TGTGCCAGCAGCGTAGGGGGTCAGGGATTCTCGGCCTATGGCTACACCTTC; CDR3 protein: CASSVGGQGFSAYGYTF
J gene: TRBJ2-5; D gene: TRBD2; clone size: NA; V gene: TRBV27; CDR3 DNA: TGTGCCAGCCGACCAAGGACTAGCGGGAAAGAGACCCAGTACTTC; CDR3 protein: CASRPRTSGKETQYF
J gene: TRBJ2-3; D gene: NA; clone size: NA; V gene: TRBV18; CDR3 DNA: TGTGCCAGCTCACCTGGACAAGGGGACACAGATACGCAGTATTTT; CDR3 protein: CASSPGQGDTDTQYF
J gene: TRBJ2-7; D gene: NA; clone size: NA; V gene: TRBV7-2; CDR3 DNA: TGTGCCAGCAGCTTTAGGGGTTCCTACGAGCAGTACTTC; CDR3 protein: CASSFRGSYEQYF
J gene: TRBJ2-1; D gene: TRBD2; clone size: NA; V gene: TRBV5-1; CDR3 DNA: TGCGCCAGCAGGGCAGGACTAGCGGGATATGAGCAGTTCTTC; CDR3 protein: CASRAGLAGYEQFF
J gene: TRBJ1-2; D gene: NA; clone size: few; V gene: TRBV19; CDR3 DNA: TGTGCCAGTAGTATCGGGCAGGGATCGTATGGCTACACCTTC; CDR3 protein: CASSIGQGSYGYTF
J gene: TRBJ2-3; D gene: NA; clone size: NA; V gene: TRBV6-5; CDR3 DNA: TGTGCCAGCCTTAAATTGGATACGCAGTATTTT; CDR3 protein: CASLKLDTQYF
J gene: TRBJ2-3; D gene: NA; clone size: NA; V gene: TRBV12-3/TRBV12-4; CDR3 DNA: TGTGCCAGCAGTCTATCTAGCACAGATACGCAGTATTTT; CDR3 protein: CASSLSSTDTQYF
J gene: TRBJ2-3; D gene: NA; clone size: NA; V gene: TRBV10-3; CDR3 DNA: TGTGCCATCAGTGAGACGGAGGCGGGGACCACAGATACGCAGTATTTT; CDR3 protein: CAISETEAGTTDTQYF
J gene: TRBJ2-7; D gene: TRBD1; clone size: once; V gene: TRBV19; CDR3 DNA: TGTGCCAGTAGTAGCTGGGGACAGGGGAACGAGCAGTACTTC; CDR3 protein: CASSSWGQGNEQYF
J gene: TRBJ2-5; D gene: TRBD2; clone size: NA; V gene: TRBV7-6; CDR3 DNA: TGTGCCAGCAGCCCCAGCGGGACCCAAGAGACCCAGTACTTC; CDR3 protein: CASSPSGTQETQYF
J gene: TRBJ2-5; D gene: TRBD1; clone size: NA; V gene: TRBV6-4; CDR3 DNA: TGTGCCAGCAGTGACCCGACAGGGTCTCGAGAGACCCAGTACTTC; CDR3 protein: CASSDPTGSRETQYF
J gene: TRBJ2-3; D gene: TRBD2; clone size: few; V gene: TRBV6-6; CDR3 DNA: TGTGCCAGCAGTTTCGGACTAGCGGGAGGTTCGGATACGCAGTATTTT; CDR3 protein: CASSFGLAGGSDTQYF
J gene: TRBJ2-3; D gene: NA; clone size: NA; V gene: TRBV7-8; CDR3 DNA: TGTGCCAGCAGCCCGAACTCCGGTCTTCTGACAGATACGCAGTATTTT; CDR3 protein: CASSPNSGLLTDTQYF